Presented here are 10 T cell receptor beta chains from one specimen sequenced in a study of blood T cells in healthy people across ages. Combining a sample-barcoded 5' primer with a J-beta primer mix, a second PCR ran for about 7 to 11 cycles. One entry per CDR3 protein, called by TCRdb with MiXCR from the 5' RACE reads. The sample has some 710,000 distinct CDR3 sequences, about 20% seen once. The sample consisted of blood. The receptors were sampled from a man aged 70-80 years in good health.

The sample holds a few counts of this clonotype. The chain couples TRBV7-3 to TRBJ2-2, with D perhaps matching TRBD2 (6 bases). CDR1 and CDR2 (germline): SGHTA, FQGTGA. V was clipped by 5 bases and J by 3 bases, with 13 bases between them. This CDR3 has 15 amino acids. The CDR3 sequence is CASSRGTAYTGELFF. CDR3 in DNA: TGTGCCAGCAGCCGGGGGACGGCCTACACCGGGGAGCTGTTTTTT.

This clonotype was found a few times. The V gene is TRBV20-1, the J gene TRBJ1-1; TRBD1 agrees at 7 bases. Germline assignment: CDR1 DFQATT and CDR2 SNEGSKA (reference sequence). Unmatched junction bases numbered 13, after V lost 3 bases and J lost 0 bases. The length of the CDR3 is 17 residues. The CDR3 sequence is CSARVRTGGLMNTEAFF. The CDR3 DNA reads TGCAGTGCTAGGGTTCGGACAGGAGGTCTTATGAACACTGAAGCTTTCTTT.

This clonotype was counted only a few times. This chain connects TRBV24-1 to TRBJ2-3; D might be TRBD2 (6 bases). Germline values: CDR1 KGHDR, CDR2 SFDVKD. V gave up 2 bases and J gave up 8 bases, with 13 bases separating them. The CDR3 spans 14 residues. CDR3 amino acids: CATSDSGGVGTQYF. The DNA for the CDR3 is TGTGCCACCAGTGATTCCGGAGGGGTTGGTACGCAGTATTTT.

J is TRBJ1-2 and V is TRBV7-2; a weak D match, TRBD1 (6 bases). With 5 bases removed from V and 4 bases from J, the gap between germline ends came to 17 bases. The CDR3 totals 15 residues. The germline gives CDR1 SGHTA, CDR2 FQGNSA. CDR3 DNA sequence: TGTGCCAGCAGCCCTCGACAGGACGGGTTCTATGGCTACACCTTC. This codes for CASSPRQDGFYGYTF.

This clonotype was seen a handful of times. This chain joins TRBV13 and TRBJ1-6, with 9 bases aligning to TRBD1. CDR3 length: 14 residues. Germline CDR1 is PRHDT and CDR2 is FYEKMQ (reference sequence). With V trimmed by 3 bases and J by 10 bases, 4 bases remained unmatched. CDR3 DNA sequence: TGTGCCAGCAGCTTCCGACAGGGGGGATCACCCCTCCACTTT. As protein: CASSFRQGGSPLHF.

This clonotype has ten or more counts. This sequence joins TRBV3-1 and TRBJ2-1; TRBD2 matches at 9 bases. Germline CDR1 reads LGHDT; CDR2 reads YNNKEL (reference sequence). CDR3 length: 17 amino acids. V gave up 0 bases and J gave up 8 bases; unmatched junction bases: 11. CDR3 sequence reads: CASSQDGLAGFRDEQFF. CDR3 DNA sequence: TGTGCCAGCAGCCAAGATGGCCTAGCGGGGTTTCGGGATGAGCAGTTCTTC.

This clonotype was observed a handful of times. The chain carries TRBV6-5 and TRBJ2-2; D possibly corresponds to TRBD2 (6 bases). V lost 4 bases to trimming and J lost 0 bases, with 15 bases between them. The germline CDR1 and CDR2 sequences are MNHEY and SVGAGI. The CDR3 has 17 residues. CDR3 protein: CASSSLMWGANTGELFF. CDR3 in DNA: TGTGCCAGCAGTTCACTCATGTGGGGGGCGAACACCGGGGAGCTGTTTTTT.

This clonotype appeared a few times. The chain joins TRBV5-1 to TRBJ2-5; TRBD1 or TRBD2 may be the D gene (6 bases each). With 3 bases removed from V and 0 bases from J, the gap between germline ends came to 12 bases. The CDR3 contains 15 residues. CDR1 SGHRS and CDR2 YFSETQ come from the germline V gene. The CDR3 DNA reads TGCGCCAGCAGCTCTAGAGGGGGGTACCAAGAGACCCAGTACTTC. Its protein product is CASSSRGGYQETQYF.

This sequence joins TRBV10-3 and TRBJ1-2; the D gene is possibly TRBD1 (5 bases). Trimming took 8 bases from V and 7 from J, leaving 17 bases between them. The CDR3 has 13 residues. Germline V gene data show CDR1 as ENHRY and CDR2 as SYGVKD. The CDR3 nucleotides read TGTGCCATCGAGAACTCCGGGACTTCTGGCTACACCTTC. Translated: CAIENSGTSGYTF.

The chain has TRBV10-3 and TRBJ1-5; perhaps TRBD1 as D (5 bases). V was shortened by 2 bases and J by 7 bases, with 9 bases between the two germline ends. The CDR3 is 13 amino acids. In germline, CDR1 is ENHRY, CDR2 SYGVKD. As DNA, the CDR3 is TGTGCCATCAGTGAGGGATGGGGCCAGCCCCAGCATTTT. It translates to CAISEGWGQPQHF.